A selection of T cell receptor beta chains follows, all from one sample in a study of blood T cells in healthy people across ages. MiXCR, run by TCRdb on the 5' RACE reads, gives a single entry per CDR3 protein. The sample includes about 620,000 distinct CDR3 sequences, 40% to 65% of them seen just once. The sequenced sample was blood. The receptors were gathered from a woman older than 75 in good health. Each CDR3 is given with its conserved first and last residue. A D gene is named only where the DNA matches it firmly. Part of the rows lack a size; the others show once, few, many or a class for expanded clones.

V: TRBV4-2
D: -
J: TRBJ2-5
length: 15
size: -
CDR3: CASSQDWESQETQYF
DNA: TGTGCCAGCAGCCAAGATTGGGAGAGTCAAGAGACCCAGTACTTC

V: TRBV7-8
D: -
J: TRBJ1-3
length: 12
size: few
CDR3: CASSSGGNTIYF
DNA: TGTGCCAGCAGCTCCGGGGGAAACACCATATATTTT

V: TRBV28
D: -
J: TRBJ2-2
length: 11
size: few
CDR3: CASQNTGELFF
DNA: TGTGCCAGCCAGAACACCGGGGAGCTGTTTTTT

V: TRBV20-1
D: -
J: TRBJ2-5
length: 15
size: -
CDR3: CSATSPGRLQETQYF
DNA: TGCAGTGCTACCTCTCCCGGGCGGTTACAAGAGACCCAGTACTTC

V: TRBV18
D: TRBD2
J: TRBJ2-1
length: 15
size: -
CDR3: CASSLGTSVYGEQFF
DNA: TGTGCCAGCTCACTGGGGACTAGCGTGTATGGTGAGCAGTTCTTC

V: TRBV10-3
D: -
J: TRBJ2-7
length: 14
size: many
CDR3: CAISLQGTSYEQYF
DNA: TGTGCCATCAGCCTACAGGGAACTTCCTACGAGCAGTACTTC

V: TRBV14
D: TRBD1
J: TRBJ2-3
length: 15
size: -
CDR3: CASSPGDRVEDTQYF
DNA: TGTGCCAGCAGCCCAGGGGACAGGGTCGAGGATACGCAGTATTTT

V: TRBV5-1
D: -
J: TRBJ2-5
length: 13
size: few
CDR3: CASKVEGQETQYF
DNA: TGCGCCAGCAAAGTGGAAGGGCAAGAGACCCAGTACTTC

V: TRBV5-1
D: -
J: TRBJ2-2
length: 17
size: -
CDR3: CASSPNPGPPNTGELFF
DNA: TGCGCCAGCAGCCCAAATCCTGGACCCCCGAACACCGGGGAGCTGTTTTTT

V: TRBV28
D: -
J: TRBJ2-7
length: 15
size: many
CDR3: CASTDGPVLSYEQYF
DNA: TGTGCCAGCACTGATGGACCTGTACTCTCCTACGAGCAGTACTTC

V: TRBV7-3
D: TRBD1
J: TRBJ2-4
length: 19
size: -
CDR3: CASSLGGQGAPLAKNIQYF
DNA: TGTGCCAGCAGCTTAGGGGGACAGGGGGCGCCGCTAGCCAAAAACATTCAGTACTTC

V: TRBV12-3/TRBV12-4
D: TRBD2
J: TRBJ2-1
length: 14
size: many
CDR3: CASSWGLANNEQFF
DNA: TGTGCCAGCAGTTGGGGACTAGCTAATAATGAGCAGTTCTTC

V: TRBV5-1
D: TRBD2
J: TRBJ2-4
length: 18
size: many
CDR3: CASSLLAGGRGGKNIQYF
DNA: TGCGCCAGCAGCTTGCTAGCGGGAGGACGGGGAGGCAAAAACATTCAGTACTTC

V: TRBV20-1
D: -
J: TRBJ2-7
length: 13
size: -
CDR3: CSAREGRSYEQYF
DNA: TGCAGTGCTAGAGAAGGACGGTCCTACGAGCAGTACTTC

V: TRBV20-1
D: -
J: TRBJ1-1
length: 11
size: few
CDR3: CSAKGDAEAFF
DNA: TGCAGTGCTAAAGGCGACGCTGAAGCTTTCTTT

V: TRBV29-1
D: -
J: TRBJ1-1
length: 10
size: -
CDR3: CSVEIAEAFF
DNA: TGCAGCGTTGAGATTGCTGAAGCTTTCTTT

V: TRBV27
D: -
J: TRBJ2-7
length: 14
size: -
CDR3: CASRRRSSSYEQYF
DNA: TGTGCCAGCCGCCGGCGTTCCAGCTCCTACGAGCAGTACTTC

V: TRBV28
D: TRBD1
J: TRBJ1-2
length: 16
size: many
CDR3: CASSSHSGTGVWSYTF
DNA: TGTGCCAGCAGTTCGCACTCCGGGACAGGGGTTTGGAGCTACACCTTC

V: TRBV12-3/TRBV12-4
D: -
J: TRBJ2-3
length: 14
size: many
CDR3: CASRGGETTDTQYF
DNA: TGTGCCAGCAGAGGCGGCGAAACCACAGATACGCAGTATTTT

V: TRBV15
D: -
J: TRBJ2-1
length: 14
size: -
CDR3: CATSRGDAAHEQFF
DNA: TGTGCCACCAGCAGAGGGGACGCTGCCCATGAGCAGTTCTTC

V: TRBV5-1
D: TRBD2
J: TRBJ2-5
length: 14
size: many
CDR3: CASSSVAGEETQYF
DNA: TGCGCCAGCAGCTCGGTAGCGGGAGAAGAGACCCAGTACTTC

V: TRBV7-9
D: -
J: TRBJ1-2
length: 11
size: -
CDR3: CASSLERDYTF
DNA: TGTGCCAGCAGCTTAGAGCGGGACTACACCTTC

V: TRBV20-1
D: -
J: TRBJ1-1
length: 14
size: -
CDR3: CSARTQGNRAEAFF
DNA: TGCAGTGCTAGAACCCAGGGTAATAGGGCTGAAGCTTTCTTT

V: TRBV7-9
D: -
J: TRBJ2-1
length: 11
size: few
CDR3: CASGRLYEQFF
DNA: TGTGCCAGCGGTAGGCTTTATGAGCAGTTCTTC

V: TRBV7-2
D: TRBD1
J: TRBJ1-2
length: 15
size: once
CDR3: CASSLSRQGLRGYTF
DNA: TGTGCCAGCAGCTTAAGCCGACAGGGCTTGAGGGGCTACACCTTC

V: TRBV9
D: TRBD2
J: TRBJ2-7
length: 15
size: many
CDR3: CASSVAPSGTYEQYF
DNA: TGTGCCAGCAGCGTAGCACCTAGCGGAACCTACGAGCAGTACTTC

V: TRBV7-9
D: -
J: TRBJ1-5
length: 16
size: few
CDR3: CASSPPSGLYNQPQHF
DNA: TGTGCCAGCAGCCCCCCGTCAGGGTTATACAATCAGCCCCAGCATTTT

V: TRBV29-1
D: TRBD2
J: TRBJ2-3
length: 17
size: -
CDR3: CSVGGLAGRQSTDTQYF
DNA: TGCAGCGTTGGAGGACTAGCGGGGAGACAGAGCACAGATACGCAGTATTTT

V: TRBV20-1
D: TRBD1
J: TRBJ2-7
length: 14
size: -
CDR3: CSARDLGQGYEQYF
DNA: TGCAGTGCTAGGGACCTCGGACAGGGCTACGAGCAGTACTTC

V: TRBV11-2
D: -
J: TRBJ2-1
length: 12
size: few
CDR3: CASSLEGQGRFF
DNA: TGTGCCAGCAGCTTAGAGGGGCAGGGTAGGTTCTTC

V: TRBV20-1
D: -
J: TRBJ2-7
length: 15
size: many
CDR3: CSARGNGSRRIEQYF
DNA: TGCAGTGCTAGAGGGAACGGGAGTCGAAGAATTGAGCAGTACTTC

V: TRBV5-1
D: TRBD2
J: TRBJ2-3
length: 15
size: -
CDR3: CASNLGTSVTDTQYF
DNA: TGCGCCAGCAACCTCGGTACTAGCGTGACAGATACGCAGTATTTT

V: TRBV20-1
D: -
J: TRBJ1-1
length: 14
size: -
CDR3: CSARDRVNPTEAFF
DNA: TGCAGTGCTAGAGATCGGGTTAACCCCACTGAAGCTTTCTTT

V: TRBV20-1
D: -
J: TRBJ2-1
length: 14
size: many
CDR3: CSAKGPESYNEQFF
DNA: TGCAGTGCTAAGGGACCAGAGAGTTACAATGAGCAGTTCTTC

V: TRBV20-1
D: TRBD1
J: TRBJ1-1
length: 16
size: -
CDR3: CSARTPAGRGRTEAFF
DNA: TGCAGTGCTAGAACCCCCGCTGGGAGGGGGCGGACTGAAGCTTTCTTT

V: TRBV15
D: TRBD1
J: TRBJ2-1
length: 18
size: many
CDR3: CATSREYLEGQGLWEQFF
DNA: TGTGCCACCAGCAGAGAGTACCTTGAGGGACAGGGACTTTGGGAGCAGTTCTTC

V: TRBV14
D: TRBD1
J: TRBJ2-5
length: 15
size: -
CDR3: CASSLGTGLVETQYF
DNA: TGTGCCAGCAGCCTTGGGACAGGGCTGGTCGAGACCCAGTACTTC

V: TRBV20-1
D: -
J: TRBJ2-2
length: 14
size: few
CDR3: CSARGTRGTGELFF
DNA: TGCAGTGCTAGGGGGACCAGGGGCACCGGGGAGCTGTTTTTT

V: TRBV9
D: -
J: TRBJ2-1
length: 15
size: -
CDR3: CASTTTLSAYNEQFF
DNA: TGTGCCAGCACCACGACCCTAAGCGCCTACAATGAGCAGTTCTTC

V: TRBV20-1
D: -
J: TRBJ1-5
length: 18
size: -
CDR3: CRARDRKPGHRPYQPQHF
DNA: TGCAGGGCTAGAGATAGGAAGCCGGGACACAGACCTTATCAGCCCCAGCATTTT

V: TRBV11-3
D: TRBD2
J: TRBJ2-1
length: 17
size: many
CDR3: CASSPTSLGLAPSEQFF
DNA: TGTGCCAGCAGCCCCACAAGCCTGGGACTAGCTCCTAGTGAGCAGTTCTTC

V: TRBV7-9
D: -
J: TRBJ1-5
length: 16
size: -
CDR3: CASSSQLDPLAQPQHF
DNA: TGTGCCAGCAGCTCGCAACTGGACCCCCTTGCACAGCCCCAGCATTTT

V: TRBV2
D: -
J: TRBJ2-7
length: 18
size: many
CDR3: CASRLSTYGGLGSYEQYF
DNA: TGTGCCAGCAGACTCTCGACTTATGGGGGGCTAGGCTCCTACGAGCAGTACTTC

V: TRBV28
D: -
J: TRBJ1-4
length: 15
size: few
CDR3: CASKVDGRRIEKLFF
DNA: TGTGCCAGCAAGGTTGATGGTCGTCGGATTGAAAAACTGTTTTTT

V: TRBV6-1
D: -
J: TRBJ2-7
length: 13
size: few
CDR3: CASSVPTDHEQYF
DNA: TGTGCCAGCAGTGTCCCGACAGACCACGAGCAGTACTTC

V: TRBV18
D: -
J: TRBJ2-1
length: 13
size: many
CDR3: CASSPQGNGEQFF
DNA: TGTGCCAGCTCCCCCCAGGGTAATGGGGAGCAGTTCTTC

V: TRBV12-3/TRBV12-4
D: TRBD1
J: TRBJ1-5
length: 12
size: many
CDR3: CASCQGDQPQHF
DNA: TGTGCCAGCTGCCAGGGGGATCAGCCCCAGCATTTT

V: TRBV7-2
D: -
J: TRBJ2-3
length: 13
size: -
CDR3: CASSSWDGDTQYF
DNA: TGTGCCAGCAGCTCGTGGGATGGAGATACGCAGTATTTT

V: TRBV5-1
D: -
J: TRBJ2-5
length: 13
size: -
CDR3: CASSLTPGETQYF
DNA: TGCGCCAGCAGTCTCACACCTGGGGAGACCCAGTACTTC

V: TRBV18
D: -
J: TRBJ2-1
length: 15
size: -
CDR3: CASSPLGRGINEQFF
DNA: TGTGCCAGCTCACCCCTGGGACGGGGAATCAATGAGCAGTTCTTC

V: TRBV5-1
D: -
J: TRBJ2-5
length: 13
size: -
CDR3: CASSTVGGETQYF
DNA: TGCGCCAGCAGCACGGTTGGGGGTGAGACCCAGTACTTC

V: TRBV9
D: -
J: TRBJ2-4
length: 16
size: -
CDR3: CASSPSGGALKNIQYF
DNA: TGTGCCAGCAGCCCTAGTGGGGGGGCCCTCAAAAACATTCAGTACTTC

V: TRBV6-2/TRBV6-3
D: TRBD2
J: TRBJ2-3
length: 15
size: -
CDR3: CASSSGGRGTDTQYF
DNA: TGTGCCAGCAGTTCGGGCGGGAGGGGCACAGATACGCAGTATTTT

V: TRBV7-9
D: -
J: TRBJ2-3
length: 16
size: many
CDR3: CASTPTLPGKTDTQYF
DNA: TGTGCCAGCACCCCAACCCTGCCAGGGAAGACAGATACGCAGTATTTT

V: TRBV28
D: TRBD1
J: TRBJ1-2
length: 12
size: once
CDR3: CASNDRGYGYTF
DNA: TGTGCCAGCAACGACAGGGGATATGGCTACACCTTC

V: TRBV4-1
D: -
J: TRBJ2-7
length: 15
size: many
CDR3: CASSQDHPSSYEQYF
DNA: TGCGCCAGCAGCCAAGATCATCCTAGCTCCTACGAGCAGTACTTC

V: TRBV14
D: -
J: TRBJ2-1
length: 13
size: many
CDR3: CASSQEDLNEQFF
DNA: TGTGCCAGCAGCCAAGAGGACCTCAATGAGCAGTTCTTC

V: TRBV7-9
D: TRBD1
J: TRBJ2-3
length: 14
size: -
CDR3: CASSLIQGADTQYF
DNA: TGTGCCAGCAGCTTAATACAGGGGGCTGATACGCAGTATTTT